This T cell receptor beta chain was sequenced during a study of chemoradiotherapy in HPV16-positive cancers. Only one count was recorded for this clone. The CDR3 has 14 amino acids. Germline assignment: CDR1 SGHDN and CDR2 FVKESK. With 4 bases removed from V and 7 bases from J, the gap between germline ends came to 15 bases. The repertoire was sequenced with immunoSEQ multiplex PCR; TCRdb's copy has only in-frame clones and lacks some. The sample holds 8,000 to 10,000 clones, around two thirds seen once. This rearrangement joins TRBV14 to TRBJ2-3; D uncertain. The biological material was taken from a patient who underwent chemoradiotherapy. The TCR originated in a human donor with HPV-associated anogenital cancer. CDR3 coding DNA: TGTGCCAGCAGCCTTTCTGGTCCCGGAAATACGCAGTATTTT. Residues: CASSLSGPGNTQYF.